This record looks at one T cell receptor (beta chain) sequence and its context. Antigen specificity is unknown. This entry belongs to a study of post-analysis software for immune sequencing data. Researchers reported that TCR beta cDNA libraries carried unique molecular identifiers. There were roughly 0.95 to 11 million T cells, and some 500,000 cDNA molecules came from them. MiXCR, run by TCRdb on the PCR reads, gives a single entry per CDR3 protein. The table lists about 200,000 distinct CDR3 sequences, 29% of them singletons. Study results and caveats: A few TRBV segments appeared more often in patients than in controls, and TRBV5-6, TRBV5-1 and TRBV20-1 were among these.

Losses at the gene ends were 4 bases for V and 10 bases for J; bases not matched to a gene: 11. This CDR3 has 16 amino acids. Germline V lookup: CDR1 KGHDR, CDR2 SFDVKD. Sample: blood. The chain recombines TRBV24-1 with TRBJ2-3, with 12 bases that match TRBD2. The receptor was isolated from a girl under 18 with multiple sclerosis. CDR3 residues: CATSDPGTSGSGAQYF. CDR3 nucleotide sequence: TGTGCCACCAGTGACCCCGGGACTAGCGGGTCAGGAGCGCAGTATTTT.